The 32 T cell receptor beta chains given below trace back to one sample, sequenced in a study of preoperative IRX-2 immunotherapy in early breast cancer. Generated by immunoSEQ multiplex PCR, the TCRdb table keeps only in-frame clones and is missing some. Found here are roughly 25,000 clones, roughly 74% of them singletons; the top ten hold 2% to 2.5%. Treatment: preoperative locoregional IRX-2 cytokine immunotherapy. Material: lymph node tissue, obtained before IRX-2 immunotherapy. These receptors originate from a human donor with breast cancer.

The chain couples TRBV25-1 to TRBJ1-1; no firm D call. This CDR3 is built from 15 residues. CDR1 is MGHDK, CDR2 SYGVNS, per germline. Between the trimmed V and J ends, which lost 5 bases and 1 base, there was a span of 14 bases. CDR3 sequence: CASSPTGRENTEAFF. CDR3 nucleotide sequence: TGTGCCAGCAGTCCGACGGGGAGAGAGAACACTGAAGCTTTCTTT.

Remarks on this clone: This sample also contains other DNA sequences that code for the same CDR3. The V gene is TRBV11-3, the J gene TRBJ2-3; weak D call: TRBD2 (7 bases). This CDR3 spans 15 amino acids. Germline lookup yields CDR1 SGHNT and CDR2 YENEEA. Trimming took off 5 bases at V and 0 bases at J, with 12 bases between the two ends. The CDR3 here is CASSLRGPSTDTQYF. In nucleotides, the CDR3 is TGTGCCAGCAGCCTGCGGGGGCCAAGCACAGATACGCAGTATTTT. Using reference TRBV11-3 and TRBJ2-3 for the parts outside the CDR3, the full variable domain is EAGVVQSPRYKIIEKKQPVAFWCNPISGHNTLYWYLQNLGQGPELLIRYENEEAVDDSQLPKDRFSAERLKGVDSTLKIQPAELGDSAVYLCASSLRGPSTDTQYFGPGTRLTVL.

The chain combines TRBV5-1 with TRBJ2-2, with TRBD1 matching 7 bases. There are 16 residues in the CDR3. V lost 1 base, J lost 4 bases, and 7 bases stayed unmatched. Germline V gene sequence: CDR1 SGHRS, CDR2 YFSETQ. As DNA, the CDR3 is TGCGCCAGCAGCTTGACAGGGGTGTGGACCACCGGGGAGCTGTTTTTT. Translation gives CASSLTGVWTTGELFF.

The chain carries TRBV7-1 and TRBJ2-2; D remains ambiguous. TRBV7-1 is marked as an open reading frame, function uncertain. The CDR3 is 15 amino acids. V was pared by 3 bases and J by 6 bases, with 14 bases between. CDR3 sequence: CASSSQNFIAGELFF. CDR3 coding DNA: TGTGCCAGCAGCTCTCAAAATTTTATCGCCGGGGAGCTGTTTTTT.

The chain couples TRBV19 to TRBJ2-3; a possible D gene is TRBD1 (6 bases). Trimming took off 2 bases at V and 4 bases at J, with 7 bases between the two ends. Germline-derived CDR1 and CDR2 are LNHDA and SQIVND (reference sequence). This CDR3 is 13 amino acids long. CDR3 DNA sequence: TGTGCCAGTAGTATATCAGGGGCAGATACGCAGTATTTT. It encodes CASSISGADTQYF.

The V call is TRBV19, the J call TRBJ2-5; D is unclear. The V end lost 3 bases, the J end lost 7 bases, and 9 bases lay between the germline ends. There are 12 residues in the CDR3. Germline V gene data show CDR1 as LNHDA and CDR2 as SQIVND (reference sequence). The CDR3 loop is CASSIPPGTQYF. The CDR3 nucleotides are TGTGCCAGTAGTATTCCCCCAGGGACCCAGTACTTC.

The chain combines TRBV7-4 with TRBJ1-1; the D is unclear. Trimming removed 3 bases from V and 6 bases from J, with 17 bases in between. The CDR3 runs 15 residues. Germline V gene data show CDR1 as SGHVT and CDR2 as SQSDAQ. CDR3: CASSLEHGGAAEAFF. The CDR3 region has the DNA TGTGCCAGCAGCTTGGAGCACGGCGGCGCTGCTGAAGCTTTCTTT.

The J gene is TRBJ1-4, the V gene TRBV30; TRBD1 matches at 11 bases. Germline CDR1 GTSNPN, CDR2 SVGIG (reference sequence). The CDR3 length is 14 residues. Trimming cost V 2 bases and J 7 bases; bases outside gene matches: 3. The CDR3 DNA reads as TGTGCCTGGAGTTCGGGGACAGGGGGTGAAAAACTGTTTTTT. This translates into CAWSSGTGGEKLFF.

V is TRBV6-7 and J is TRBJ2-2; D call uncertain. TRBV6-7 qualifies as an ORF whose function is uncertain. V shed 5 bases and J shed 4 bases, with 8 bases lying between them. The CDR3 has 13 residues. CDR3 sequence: CASSDLGTGELFF. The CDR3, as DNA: TGTGCCAGCAGTGACTTGGGCACCGGGGAGCTGTTTTTT.

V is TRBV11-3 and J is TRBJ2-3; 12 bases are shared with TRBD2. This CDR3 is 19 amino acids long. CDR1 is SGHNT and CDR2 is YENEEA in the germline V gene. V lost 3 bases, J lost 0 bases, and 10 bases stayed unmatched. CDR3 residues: CASSFPGLAGASSTDTQYF. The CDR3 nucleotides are TGTGCCAGCAGCTTCCCGGGACTAGCGGGCGCCAGTAGCACAGATACGCAGTATTTT. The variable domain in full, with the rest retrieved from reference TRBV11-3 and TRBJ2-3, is EAGVVQSPRYKIIEKKQPVAFWCNPISGHNTLYWYLQNLGQGPELLIRYENEEAVDDSQLPKDRFSAERLKGVDSTLKIQPAELGDSAVYLCASSFPGLAGASSTDTQYFGPGTRLTVL.

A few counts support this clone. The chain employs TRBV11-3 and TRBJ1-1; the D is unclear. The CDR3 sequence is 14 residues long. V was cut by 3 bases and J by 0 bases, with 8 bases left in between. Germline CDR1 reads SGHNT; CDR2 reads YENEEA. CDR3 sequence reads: CASSLRPMNTEAFF. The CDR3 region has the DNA TGTGCCAGCAGCTTGAGGCCGATGAACACTGAAGCTTTCTTT.

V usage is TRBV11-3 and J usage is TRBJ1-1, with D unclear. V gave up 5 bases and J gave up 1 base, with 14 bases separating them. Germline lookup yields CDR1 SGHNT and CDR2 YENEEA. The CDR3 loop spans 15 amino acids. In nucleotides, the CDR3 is TGTGCCAGCAGCCAAGCCCCGAGTTCGAACACTGAAGCTTTCTTT. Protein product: CASSQAPSSNTEAFF.

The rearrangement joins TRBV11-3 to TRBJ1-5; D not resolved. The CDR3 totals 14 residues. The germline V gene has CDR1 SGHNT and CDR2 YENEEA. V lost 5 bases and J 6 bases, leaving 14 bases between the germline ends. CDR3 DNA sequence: TGTGCCAGCAGCCCAGAGGTATTTGGTCAGCCCCAGCATTTT. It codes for CASSPEVFGQPQHF.

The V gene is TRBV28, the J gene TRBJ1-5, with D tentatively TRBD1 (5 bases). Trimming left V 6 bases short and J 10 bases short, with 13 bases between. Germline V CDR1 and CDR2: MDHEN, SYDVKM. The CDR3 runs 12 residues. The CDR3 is CASRGVNGPQHF. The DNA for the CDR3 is TGTGCCAGCAGGGGGGTAAATGGCCCCCAGCATTTT.

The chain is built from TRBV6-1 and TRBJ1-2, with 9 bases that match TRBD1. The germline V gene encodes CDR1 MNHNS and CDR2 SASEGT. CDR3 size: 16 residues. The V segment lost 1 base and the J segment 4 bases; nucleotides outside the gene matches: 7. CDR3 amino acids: CASSEVRTGDGYGYTF. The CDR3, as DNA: TGTGCCAGCAGTGAAGTGAGGACAGGGGACGGCTATGGCTACACCTTC.

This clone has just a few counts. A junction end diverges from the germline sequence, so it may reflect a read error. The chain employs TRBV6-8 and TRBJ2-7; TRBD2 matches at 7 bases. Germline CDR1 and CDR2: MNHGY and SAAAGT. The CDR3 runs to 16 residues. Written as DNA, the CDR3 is TGTGCCATCAGTGGGATTCGCCGGGACTACTCCTACGAGCAGTACTTC. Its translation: CAISGIRRDYSYEQYF.

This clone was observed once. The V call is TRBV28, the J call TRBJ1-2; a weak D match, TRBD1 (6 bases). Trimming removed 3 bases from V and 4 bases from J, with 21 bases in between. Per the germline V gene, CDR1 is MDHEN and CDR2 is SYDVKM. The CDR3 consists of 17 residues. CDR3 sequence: CASSFGLLVGHGYGYTF. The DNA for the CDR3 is TGTGCCAGCAGTTTCGGTCTTCTGGTGGGACACGGCTATGGCTACACCTTC.

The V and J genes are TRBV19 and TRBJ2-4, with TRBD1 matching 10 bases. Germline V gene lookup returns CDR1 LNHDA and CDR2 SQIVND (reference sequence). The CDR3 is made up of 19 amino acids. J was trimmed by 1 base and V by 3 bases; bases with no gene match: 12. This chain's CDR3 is CASSMPGQGEILAKNIQYF. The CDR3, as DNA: TGTGCCAGTAGTATGCCCGGACAGGGGGAAATCCTTGCCAAAAACATTCAGTACTTC.

The CDR3 is CASSLGESSGNTIYF. The CDR3 nucleotides are TGTGCCAGCAGCTTAGGAGAAAGCTCTGGAAACACCATATATTTT. This chain joins TRBV7-6 and TRBJ1-3, with D unclear. The V and J ends lost 1 base and 0 bases respectively, with 7 bases between them. This CDR3 comprises 15 residues. The germline gives CDR1 SGHVS, CDR2 FNYEAQ.

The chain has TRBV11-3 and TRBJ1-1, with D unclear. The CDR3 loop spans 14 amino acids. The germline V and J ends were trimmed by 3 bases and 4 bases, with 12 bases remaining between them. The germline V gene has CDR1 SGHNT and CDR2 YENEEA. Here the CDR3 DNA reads TGTGCCAGCAGCTTGAGGGTTCCTGTCACTGAAGCTTTCTTT. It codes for CASSLRVPVTEAFF.

The CDR3 sequence: CASSFPGTGGLGYTF. The CDR3 DNA is TGTGCCAGCAGTTTCCCCGGGACAGGGGGCCTCGGCTACACCTTC. The chain recombines TRBV28 with TRBJ1-2; TRBD1 agrees at 12 bases. Unmatched junction bases numbered 7, after V lost 3 bases and J lost 8 bases. Germline-derived CDR1 and CDR2 are MDHEN and SYDVKM. The CDR3 has 15 amino acids.

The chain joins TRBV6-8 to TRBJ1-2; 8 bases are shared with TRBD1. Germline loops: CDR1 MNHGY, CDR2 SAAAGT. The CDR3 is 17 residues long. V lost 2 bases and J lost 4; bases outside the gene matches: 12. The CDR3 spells CASSYLLDRARPYGYTF. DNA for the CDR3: TGTGCCAGCAGTTACCTCCTGGACAGGGCCCGCCCCTATGGCTACACCTTC.

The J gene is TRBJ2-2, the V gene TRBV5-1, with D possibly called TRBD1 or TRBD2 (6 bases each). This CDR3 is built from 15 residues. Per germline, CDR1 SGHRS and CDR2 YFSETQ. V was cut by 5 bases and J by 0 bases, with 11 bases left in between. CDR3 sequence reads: CASRAGHSNTGELFF. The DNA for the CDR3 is TGCGCCAGCAGGGCGGGACATTCGAACACCGGGGAGCTGTTTTTT. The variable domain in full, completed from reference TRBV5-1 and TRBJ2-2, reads KAGVTQTPRYLIKTRGQQVTLSCSPISGHRSVSWYQQTPGQGLQFLFEYFSETQRNKGNFPGRFSGRQFSNSRSEMNVSTLELGDSALYLCASRAGHSNTGELFFGEGSRLTVL.

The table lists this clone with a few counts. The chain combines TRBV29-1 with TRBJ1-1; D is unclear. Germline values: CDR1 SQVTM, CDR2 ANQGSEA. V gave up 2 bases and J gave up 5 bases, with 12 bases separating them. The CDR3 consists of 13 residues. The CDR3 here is CSVERDPGTEAFF. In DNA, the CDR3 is TGCAGCGTTGAAAGGGATCCGGGGACTGAAGCTTTCTTT.

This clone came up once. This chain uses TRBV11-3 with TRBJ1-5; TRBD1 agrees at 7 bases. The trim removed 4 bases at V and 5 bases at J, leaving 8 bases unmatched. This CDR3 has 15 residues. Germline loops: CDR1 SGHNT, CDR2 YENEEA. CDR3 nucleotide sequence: TGTGCCAGCAGCTCTTCGGGACAGATCTATCAGCCCCAGCATTTT. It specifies CASSSSGQIYQPQHF.

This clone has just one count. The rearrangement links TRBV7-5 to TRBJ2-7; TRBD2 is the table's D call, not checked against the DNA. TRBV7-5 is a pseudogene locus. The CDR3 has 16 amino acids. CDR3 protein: CASSQVVTSGGNEQYF. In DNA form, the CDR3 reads TGTGCCAGCAGCCAAGTAGTGACTAGCGGGGGAAACGAGCAGTACTTC.

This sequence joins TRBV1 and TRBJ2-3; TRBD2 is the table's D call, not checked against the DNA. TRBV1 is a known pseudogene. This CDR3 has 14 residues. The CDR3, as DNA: TGCGCCAGCAGCCTTATAGGGGGGGCAGATACGCAGTATTTT. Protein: CASSLIGGADTQYF.

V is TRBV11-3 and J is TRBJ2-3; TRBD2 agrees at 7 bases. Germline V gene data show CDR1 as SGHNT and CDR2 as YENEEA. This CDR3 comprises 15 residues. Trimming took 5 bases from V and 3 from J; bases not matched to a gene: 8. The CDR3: CASSVAGVGTDTQYF. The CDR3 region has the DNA TGTGCCAGCAGCGTCGCGGGGGTTGGGACAGATACGCAGTATTTT.

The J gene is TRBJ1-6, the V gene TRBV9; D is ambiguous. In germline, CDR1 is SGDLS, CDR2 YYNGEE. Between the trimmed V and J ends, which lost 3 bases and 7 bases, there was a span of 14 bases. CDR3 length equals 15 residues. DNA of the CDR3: TGTGCCAGCAGCGAGCGGTCCGGAGGGAATTCACCCCTCCACTTT. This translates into CASSERSGGNSPLHF.

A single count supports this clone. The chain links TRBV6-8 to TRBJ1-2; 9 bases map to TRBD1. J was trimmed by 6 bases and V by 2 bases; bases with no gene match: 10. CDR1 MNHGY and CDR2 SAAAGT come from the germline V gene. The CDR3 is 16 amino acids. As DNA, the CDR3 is TGTGCCAGCAGTTACCCCACGGGACAGGGTGGCCATGGCTACACCTTC. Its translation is CASSYPTGQGGHGYTF.

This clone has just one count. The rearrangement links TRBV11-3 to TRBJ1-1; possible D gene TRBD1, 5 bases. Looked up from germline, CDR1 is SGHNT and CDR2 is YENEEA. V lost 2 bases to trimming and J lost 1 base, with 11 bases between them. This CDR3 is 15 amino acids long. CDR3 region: CASSLRLGENTEAFF. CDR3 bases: TGTGCCAGCAGCTTAAGATTAGGGGAGAACACTGAAGCTTTCTTT.

The CDR3 spells CASRPRTGAANEKLFF. The DNA of the CDR3 is TGTGCCAGCAGACCCCGTACAGGGGCGGCTAATGAAAAACTGTTTTTT. The chain is built from TRBV28 and TRBJ1-4; 7 bases map to TRBD1. Germline lookup yields CDR1 MDHEN and CDR2 SYDVKM. This CDR3 contains 16 residues. V trimming: 6 bases; J trimming: 3 bases; junction bases outside the gene matches: 10.